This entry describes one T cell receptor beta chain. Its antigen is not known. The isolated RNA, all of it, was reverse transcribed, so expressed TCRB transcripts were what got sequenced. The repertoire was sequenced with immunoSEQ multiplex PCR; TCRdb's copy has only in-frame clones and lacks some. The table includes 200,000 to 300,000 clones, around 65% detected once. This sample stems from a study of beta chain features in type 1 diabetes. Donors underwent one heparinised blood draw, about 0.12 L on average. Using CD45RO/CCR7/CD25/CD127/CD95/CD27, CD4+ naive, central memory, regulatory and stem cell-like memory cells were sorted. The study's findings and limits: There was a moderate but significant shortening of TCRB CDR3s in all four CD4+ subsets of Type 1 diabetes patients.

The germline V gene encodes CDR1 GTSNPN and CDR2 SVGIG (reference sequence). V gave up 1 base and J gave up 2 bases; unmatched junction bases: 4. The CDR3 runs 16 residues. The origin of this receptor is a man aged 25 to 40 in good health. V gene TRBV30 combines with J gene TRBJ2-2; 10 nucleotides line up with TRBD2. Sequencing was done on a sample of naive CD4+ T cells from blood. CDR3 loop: CAWSEAGGLNTGELFF. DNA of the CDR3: TGTGCCTGGAGTGAAGCGGGAGGGTTAAACACCGGGGAGCTGTTTTTT.